The 15 T cell receptor beta chains in this list originate from one sample, sequenced in a study of blood T cells in healthy people across ages. With a J-beta primer mix and a sample-barcoded 5' primer, a second PCR ran about 6 to 11 cycles. TCRdb reprocessed the 5' RACE reads with MiXCR, giving one entry per CDR3 protein. The table has around 620,000 distinct CDR3 sequences, 27% seen once. The sample was blood. Receptors were obtained from a woman aged 70-85 years in good health.

This clonotype showed up many times. The chain employs TRBV20-1 and TRBJ2-5; no clear D gene. Between the trimmed V and J ends, which lost 2 bases and 5 bases, there was a span of 6 bases. The CDR3 consists of 11 residues. Germline lookup yields CDR1 DFQATT and CDR2 SNEGSKA (reference sequence). The chain's CDR3 is CSARLGETQYF. As DNA, the CDR3 is TGCAGTGCTAGACTGGGGGAGACCCAGTACTTC.

The V gene is TRBV29-1, the J gene TRBJ2-7; D remains unclear. V was trimmed by 2 bases and J by 1 base, leaving 12 bases between them. Per the germline V gene, CDR1 is SQVTM and CDR2 is ANQGSEA. The CDR3 is 14 amino acids. The CDR3 spells CSVEFYGRSYEQYF. CDR3 in DNA: TGCAGCGTTGAATTCTATGGAAGGTCCTACGAGCAGTACTTC.

The chain employs TRBV9 and TRBJ2-5, with 7 bases fitting TRBD1. CDR1 and CDR2 (germline): SGDLS, YYNGEE. V was clipped by 4 bases and J by 0 bases; unmatched bases: 9. The CDR3 extends over 16 amino acids. CDR3 bases: TGTGCCAGCAGCTCCGCACCACAGGGGAACCAAGAGACCCAGTACTTC. Its protein is CASSSAPQGNQETQYF.

The chain has TRBV20-1 and TRBJ1-5; 8 bases match TRBD1. This CDR3 contains 12 residues. With V trimmed by 6 bases and J by 9 bases, 7 bases remained unmatched. Germline loops: CDR1 DFQATT, CDR2 SNEGSKA (reference sequence). DNA for the CDR3: TGCAGTGCCGACAGGGGTTCTCGGCCCCAGCATTTT. Encoded protein: CSADRGSRPQHF.

This clonotype was seen only once. The V call is TRBV2, the J call TRBJ2-1, with D perhaps being TRBD1 or TRBD2 (6 bases each). Trimming cost V 11 bases and J 5 bases, with 13 bases left between them. The CDR3 is made up of 12 amino acids. Germline V CDR1 and CDR2: SNHLY, FYNNEI. The chain's CDR3 is CAGGRLDNEQFF. CDR3 in DNA: TGTGCCGGGGGGCGTCTGGACAATGAGCAGTTCTTC.

The CDR3 DNA follows: TGTGCCAGCAGCTTGGAATGGTCGGATGGGGAGCTGTTTTTT. It encodes CASSLEWSDGELFF. The V gene is TRBV5-5, the J gene TRBJ2-2; D remains ambiguous. Between the trimmed V and J ends, which lost 0 bases and 8 bases, there was a span of 11 bases. Germline V gene lookup returns CDR1 SGHKS and CDR2 YYEKEE (reference sequence). The length of the CDR3 is 14 residues. Complete variable domain (other parts from reference TRBV5-5 and TRBJ2-2): DAGVTQSPTHLIKTRGQQVTLRCSPISGHKSVSWYQQVLGQGPQFIFQYYEKEERGRGNFPDRFSARQFPNYSSELNVNALLLGDSALYLCASSLEWSDGELFFGEGSRLTVL.

This chain connects TRBV20-1 to TRBJ1-2; 11 bases align to TRBD1. The CDR3 totals 15 residues. V shed 3 bases, J shed 4 bases, and the junction held 7 bases outside the gene matches. Germline lookup yields CDR1 DFQATT and CDR2 SNEGSKA (reference sequence). The chain's CDR3 is CSASLGQGAGYGYTF. The DNA for the CDR3 is TGCAGTGCTAGTCTTGGACAGGGGGCGGGCTATGGCTACACCTTC.

The rearrangement links TRBV11-3 to TRBJ2-7, with D unclear. V was pared by 3 bases and J by 2 bases, with 5 bases between. Germline CDR1 is SGHNT and CDR2 is YENEEA. The CDR3 loop spans 12 amino acids. The CDR3 reads CASSFNPYEQYF. In nucleotides, the CDR3 is TGTGCCAGCAGCTTTAACCCCTACGAGCAGTACTTC.

This chain uses TRBV6-6 with TRBJ1-3; D is undetermined. There are 14 residues in the CDR3. Germline V gene sequence: CDR1 MNHNY, CDR2 SVGAGI (reference sequence). V lost 2 bases and J 4 bases, leaving 9 bases between the germline ends. The CDR3 is CASSYGGPGNTIYF. CDR3 DNA sequence: TGTGCCAGCAGTTACGGAGGTCCGGGAAACACCATATATTTT.

V gene TRBV6-1 combines with J gene TRBJ1-2; D gene ambiguous. CDR1 and CDR2 (germline): MNHNS, SASEGT. V shed 7 bases and J shed 4 bases, with 7 bases lying between them. The length of the CDR3 is 11 residues. The CDR3 sequence is CASTSVYGYTF. The CDR3 DNA reads as TGTGCCAGCACATCGGTCTATGGCTACACCTTC.

The chain recombines TRBV19 with TRBJ2-3; 7 positions agree with TRBD1. This CDR3 has 16 residues. V shed 4 bases and J 2 bases; nucleotides not matched to a gene: 9. Germline V CDR1 and CDR2: LNHDA, SQIVND (reference sequence). The CDR3 region is CASSSGQDISTDTQYF. In DNA, the CDR3 is TGTGCCAGTAGTAGCGGACAGGACATCTCCACAGATACGCAGTATTTT.

The chain employs TRBV7-2 and TRBJ1-2; D may be TRBD1 (5 bases). The CDR3 loop spans 13 amino acids. V lost 4 bases and J lost 7, with 13 bases in between. Germline V lookup: CDR1 SGHTA, CDR2 FQGNSA. The CDR3 DNA reads as TGTGCCAGCAGCTCTGGGGGGATGGGTGGCTACACCTTC. Translating gives CASSSGGMGGYTF.

This clonotype was seen more than once but under ten times. This sequence joins TRBV12-3 or TRBV12-4 and TRBJ2-7, with TRBD1 matching over 10 bases. The CDR3 sequence is 16 residues long. The ends lost 1 base at V and 2 bases at J; junction bases unmatched: 5. CDR3 residues: CASSLVGGQGTYEQYF. For the CDR3, the DNA is TGTGCCAGCAGTTTAGTGGGGGGACAGGGGACCTACGAGCAGTACTTC.

V usage is TRBV20-1 and J usage is TRBJ2-1; no definite D call. Trimming cost V 4 bases and J 10 bases, with 11 bases left between them. The CDR3 loop spans 11 amino acids. Germline CDR1 reads DFQATT; CDR2 reads SNEGSKA (reference sequence). The CDR3 coding sequence is TGCAGTGCTATCCACTCGGAGGAGCAGTTCTTC. Translating it yields CSAIHSEEQFF.

The rearrangement uses TRBV20-1 and TRBJ2-1; a weak D match, TRBD2 (6 bases). Trimming removed 1 base at V and 2 bases at J, with 12 bases between. The CDR3 consists of 15 residues. CDR1 and CDR2 (germline): DFQATT, SNEGSKA (reference sequence). Here the CDR3 DNA reads TGCAGTGCTAGAGTGCGGCGGGAACCCTACAATGAGCAGTTCTTC. Its translation is CSARVRREPYNEQFF.